The next 6 T cell receptor beta chains were all read from a single sample in a study of identical twins. MiXCR, applied by TCRdb to the 5' RACE reads, yields one record per CDR3 protein. Of about 810,000 distinct CDR3 sequences listed, 9% to 15% are singletons. The same data also went into a second study, on yellow fever vaccine responses in identical twins.

The sequencing sample was made of PBMCs. The receptors come from a woman aged 18-29 years in good health.

Only a few counts were recorded for this clonotype. The genes are TRBV23-1 and TRBJ2-7, with D perhaps matching TRBD1 (6 bases). TRBV23-1 is sorted into the ORF group, with uncertain function. The CDR3 length is 16 residues. The V end lost 6 bases, the J end lost 8 bases, and 26 bases lay between the germline ends. CDR3: CASRLNSPFQGKKQYV. CDR3 coding DNA: TGCGCCAGCAGACTCAATAGCCCCTTCCAGGGGAAAAAGCAGTACGTC.

This clonotype has only a few counts. The V call is TRBV9, the J call TRBJ2-5, with a tentative D call TRBD1 (5 bases). V was clipped by 2 bases and J by 1 base, with 9 bases between them. The length of the CDR3 is 14 residues. Germline V gene data show CDR1 as SGDLS and CDR2 as YYNGEE. The CDR3 reads CASSVSRVQETQYF. CDR3 bases: TGTGCCAGCAGCGTCTCCAGGGTCCAAGAGACCCAGTACTTC.

This clonotype was recorded many times. V is TRBV18 and J is TRBJ2-5, with D perhaps TRBD2 (6 bases). The V gene lost 8 bases and the J gene lost 5 bases, with 15 bases spanning the gap. CDR3 length: 13 residues. Germline V gene lookup returns CDR1 KGHSH and CDR2 LQKENI. CDR3 amino acids: CASSPGLRETQYF. The CDR3 DNA follows: TGTGCCAGCAGTCCGGGACTCCGGGAGACCCAGTACTTC. Looking up the rest from reference TRBV18 and TRBJ2-5 gives the full variable domain: NAGVMQNPRHLVRRRGQEARLRCSPMKGHSHVYWYRQLPEEGLKFMVYLQKENIIDESGMPKERFSAEFPKEGPSILRIQQVVRGDSAAYFCASSPGLRETQYFGPGTRLLVL.

This clonotype was recorded a few times. The CDR3 region is CASSFRVLGGYTF. The CDR3 region has the DNA TGTGCCAGCAGTTTCCGGGTCCTCGGAGGCTACACCTTC. V and J are TRBV6-2 or TRBV6-3 and TRBJ1-2; D unresolved. The CDR3 consists of 13 residues. Germline assignment: CDR1 MNHEY and CDR2 SVGEGT. V lost 4 bases and J lost 8, with 14 bases in between.

This clonotype came up a few times. This rearrangement joins TRBV20-1 to TRBJ2-7; 9 bases align to TRBD2. The CDR3 totals 16 residues. With V trimmed by 0 bases and J by 3 bases, 9 bases remained unmatched. Looked up from germline, CDR1 is DFQATT and CDR2 is SNEGSKA (reference sequence). The CDR3 here is CSARELSGGPNYEQYV. The CDR3 DNA sequence: TGCAGTGCTAGAGAACTAAGCGGGGGGCCAAACTACGAGCAGTACGTC.

V gene TRBV6-8 combines with J gene TRBJ2-7; a weak D match, TRBD1 (6 bases). Trimming removed 8 bases at V and 0 bases at J, with 23 bases between. Looked up from germline, CDR1 is MNHGY and CDR2 is SAAAGT. The CDR3 length is 17 residues. This chain's CDR3 is CASGYRVGQMSSYEQYV. DNA for the CDR3: TGTGCCAGCGGCTACAGGGTGGGTCAAATGAGCTCCTACGAGCAGTACGTC.